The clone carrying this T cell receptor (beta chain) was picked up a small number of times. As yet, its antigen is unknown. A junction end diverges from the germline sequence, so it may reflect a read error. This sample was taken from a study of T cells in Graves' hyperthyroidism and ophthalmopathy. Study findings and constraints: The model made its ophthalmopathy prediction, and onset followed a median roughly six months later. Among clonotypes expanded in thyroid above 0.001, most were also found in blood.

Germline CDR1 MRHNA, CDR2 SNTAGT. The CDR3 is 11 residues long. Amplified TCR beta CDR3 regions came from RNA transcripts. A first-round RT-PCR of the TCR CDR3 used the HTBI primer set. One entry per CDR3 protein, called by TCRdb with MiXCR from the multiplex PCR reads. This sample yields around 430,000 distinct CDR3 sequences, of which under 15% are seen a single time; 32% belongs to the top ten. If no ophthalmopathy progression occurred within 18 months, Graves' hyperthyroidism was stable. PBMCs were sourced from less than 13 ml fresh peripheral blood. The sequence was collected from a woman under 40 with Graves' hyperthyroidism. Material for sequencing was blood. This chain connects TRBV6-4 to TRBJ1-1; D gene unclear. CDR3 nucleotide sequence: TGTGCCAGCACCCTAGACACTGGAGCTTTCTTT. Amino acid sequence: CASTLDTGAFF.